The rows below give T cell receptor beta chains drawn from one sample of a study of T cell responses to AZD1222 COVID-19 vaccine. Assay: immunoSEQ multiplex PCR; the TCRdb copy retains only in-frame clones and omits some. The repertoire holds tens of thousands of clones, with over 70% as singletons. The source was peripheral blood, collected 28 days after the second AZD1222 dose. The receptor set was obtained from an adult who received the AZD1222 COVID-19 vaccine. CDR3s include the opening cysteine and the closing phenylalanine or tryptophan. The D gene is left open where the match is weak. Expanded clones get a size class; other rows say once, few or many, or leave the size out.

V gene	clone size	J gene	D gene	CDR3 DNA	CDR3 protein
TRBV27	NA	TRBJ1-5	NA	TGTGCCAGCGGGATTCTAGGTGGGAATCAGCCCCAGCATTTT	CASGILGGNQPQHF
TRBV2	few	TRBJ2-2	TRBD2	TGTGCCAGCAGTGAACGGGAGGGGTCCGGGGAGCTGTTTTTT	CASSEREGSGELFF
TRBV6-6	NA	TRBJ2-7	NA	TGTGCCAGCAGTTTCCGGGAGAAGAGCTACGAGCAGTACTTC	CASSFREKSYEQYF
TRBV27	once	TRBJ1-2	TRBD1	TGTGCCAGCAGTTCGCGGACAGGGTTTGGCTACACCTTC	CASSSRTGFGYTF
TRBV18	NA	TRBJ2-7	NA	TGTGCCAGCTCACCAATCGGACAGAGGGCCTACGAGCAGTACTTC	CASSPIGQRAYEQYF
TRBV4-3	once	TRBJ1-1	NA	TGCGCCAGCAGCCCACAGGGAGCGGGGAACACTGAAGCTTTCTTT	CASSPQGAGNTEAFF
TRBV30	few	TRBJ2-7	NA	TGTGCCTGGAGTAGAGGGGCGCGCTACGAGCAGTACTTC	CAWSRGARYEQYF
TRBV19	few	TRBJ2-1	TRBD1	TGTGCCAGTACCACAGGGGCTAGCTCCTACAATGAGCAGTTCTTC	CASTTGASSYNEQFF
TRBV3-1/TRBV3-2	NA	TRBJ2-5	NA	TGTGCCAGCAGCCAAGATATGGACAGCCAAGAGACCCAGTACTTC	CASSQDMDSQETQYF
TRBV29-1	NA	TRBJ2-2	NA	TGCAGCGTTGAAAAACTAGAGGGAGGGGAGCTGTTTTTT	CSVEKLEGGELFF
TRBV13	NA	TRBJ2-5	TRBD2	TGTGCCAGCAGCTTAGAAGACTTGCGGGGGGATTTTCGGGAGACCCAGTACTTC	CASSLEDLRGDFRETQYF
TRBV19	few	TRBJ2-7	NA	TGTGCCAGTAGTATAATGTCTGGGGGCGATTACGAGCAGTACTTC	CASSIMSGGDYEQYF
TRBV28	NA	TRBJ2-1	TRBD2	TGTGCCAGCAGCTACCCGAGACTAGCGGGGGGCCTCAATGAGCAGTTCTTC	CASSYPRLAGGLNEQFF
TRBV6-5	NA	TRBJ2-3	NA	TGTGCCAGCACTTCAAACAGGGCTGACACAGATACGCAGTATTTT	CASTSNRADTDTQYF
TRBV30	NA	TRBJ2-1	NA	TGTGCCTGGAGTGTCAATGAGCAGTTCTTC	CAWSVNEQFF
TRBV7-9	NA	TRBJ2-1	NA	TGTGCCAGCAGCACCCCTTGGGGGTCAAGCTCCTACAATGAGCAGTTCTTC	CASSTPWGSSSYNEQFF
TRBV6-4	NA	TRBJ1-5	TRBD1	TGTGCCAGCAGTGACCTCCGTACTGAACAGGGGAGAAATCAGCCCCAGCATTTT	CASSDLRTEQGRNQPQHF
TRBV24-1	NA	TRBJ1-2	NA	TGTGCCACCAGTGATTTCTCCAGCAACTATGGCTACACCTTC	CATSDFSSNYGYTF
TRBV25-1	few	TRBJ2-5	NA	TGTGCCAGTGGACTATTACAAGAGACCCAGTACTTC	CASGLLQETQYF
TRBV5-4	NA	TRBJ2-1	NA	TGTGCCAGCAGCTCCGGGGCCGGCAATGAGCAGTTCTTC	CASSSGAGNEQFF
TRBV6-6	NA	TRBJ2-1	NA	TGTGCCAGCACCCCAGACAGCTCCTACAATGAGCAGTTCTTC	CASTPDSSYNEQFF
TRBV19	NA	TRBJ2-7	TRBD1	TGTGCCAGTAGTATACCCGGACAGGGGGGCCTCGAGCAGTACTTC	CASSIPGQGGLEQYF
TRBV7-9	NA	TRBJ2-7	TRBD1	TGTGCCAGCAGCTTAGGGGGACAGGGGGCCTACGAGCAGTACTTC	CASSLGGQGAYEQYF
TRBV5-1	NA	TRBJ2-3	TRBD2	TGCGCCAGCAGCTTAGGCCTAGCGGGGGGCGATACGCAGTATTTT	CASSLGLAGGDTQYF
TRBV5-8	NA	TRBJ1-3	TRBD1	TGTGCCAGCAGCTGGATCTCAGGGGGCTCTGGAAACACCATATATTTT	CASSWISGGSGNTIYF
TRBV5-5	NA	TRBJ2-3	NA	TGTGCCAGCAGCTTGGCGAGCGAGGTGACAGATACGCAGTATTTT	CASSLASEVTDTQYF
TRBV11-2	NA	TRBJ2-7	NA	TGTGCCAGCAGCCCATTCAGGGTCCTACGCTACGAGCAGTACTTC	CASSPFRVLRYEQYF
TRBV7-9	NA	TRBJ2-7	NA	TGTGCCAGCAGCTTAGGGACAGATAGTACGAGGCAGTACTTC	CASSLGTDSTRQYF
TRBV5-1	NA	TRBJ2-7	TRBD2	TGCGCCAGCACATCCCGGGAGGGGTCCTACGAGCAGTACTTC	CASTSREGSYEQYF
TRBV10-2	NA	TRBJ2-7	NA	TGCGCCAGCAGTGAAAGTCTCCTCTCCTACGAGCAGTACTTC	CASSESLLSYEQYF
TRBV30	NA	TRBJ2-7	NA	TGTGCCTGGAGTGTAGCCGGGGGTTTCTACGAGCAGTACTTC	CAWSVAGGFYEQYF
TRBV18	NA	TRBJ2-7	NA	TGTGCCAGCTCAGAACTAGGGAACTACGAGCAGTACTTC	CASSELGNYEQYF
TRBV5-1	once	TRBJ2-1	NA	TGCGCCAGCTCCCTTGGGGGTTCCGGTGGTAACAATGAGCAGTTCTTC	CASSLGGSGGNNEQFF
TRBV7-2	NA	TRBJ2-1	TRBD2	TGTGCCAGCAGCGACGGGACTAGCGGGATCCATGAGCAGTTCTTC	CASSDGTSGIHEQFF
TRBV9	few	TRBJ1-2	NA	TGTGCCAGCAGCGCCGGGACGGACCCCTGGGGCTACACCTTC	CASSAGTDPWGYTF
TRBV11-1	NA	TRBJ2-3	NA	TGTGCCAGCAGCCTACAGAGAGCTCCAGATACGCAGTATTTT	CASSLQRAPDTQYF
TRBV3-1/TRBV3-2	NA	TRBJ2-7	NA	TGTGCCAGCAGCCAAGATTCGGACATTCCCTACGAGCAGTACTTC	CASSQDSDIPYEQYF
TRBV19	NA	TRBJ2-7	TRBD2	TGTGCCAGTAGTCCCGCCCCGGAAAGCGGGAGGTATTACGAGCAGTACTTC	CASSPAPESGRYYEQYF
TRBV3-1/TRBV3-2	NA	TRBJ1-2	TRBD1	TGTGCCAGCAGCCCAGAGGGACAGGGGGCGATGGACTATGGCTACACCTTC	CASSPEGQGAMDYGYTF
TRBV6-2/TRBV6-3	NA	TRBJ1-1	NA	TGTGCCAGCAGTCCCCCCGTCGCAGCCCTGAGGGGTTTCTTT	CASSPPVAALRGFF
TRBV20-1	NA	TRBJ2-4	NA	TGCAGTGCTAGTAGAGAGACGGTAGCCAAAAACATTCAGTACTTC	CSASRETVAKNIQYF
TRBV6-6	few	TRBJ2-7	NA	TGTGCCAGCAGGGGAAAAGGAGCCTACGAGCAGTACTTC	CASRGKGAYEQYF
TRBV29-1	NA	TRBJ2-4	NA	TGCAGCGTTGTAGGCGGGGGCAATATTCAGTACTTC	CSVVGGGNIQYF
TRBV9	NA	TRBJ2-1	TRBD1	TGTGCCAGCAGCGTAAGGGGACAGGTTTTTAATGAGCAGTTCTTC	CASSVRGQVFNEQFF
TRBV27	NA	TRBJ2-7	NA	TGTGCCAGTAGTTTAGCAGCCGGAAACTCCTACGAGCAGTACTTC	CASSLAAGNSYEQYF
TRBV6-2/TRBV6-3	NA	TRBJ2-1	TRBD2	TGTGCCAGCAGTAGGGGGACTAGCGGGAGGGGTGAGCAGTTCTTC	CASSRGTSGRGEQFF
TRBV14	NA	TRBJ2-7	NA	TGTGCCAGCAGCGGACAGCCAGCCTACGAGCAGTACTTC	CASSGQPAYEQYF
TRBV28	NA	TRBJ2-1	TRBD2	TGTGCCAGCAGTCGACTAGCGGGAGACAATGAGCAGTTCTTC	CASSRLAGDNEQFF
TRBV9	NA	TRBJ2-5	NA	TGTGCCAGCAGCGTAGGGGGAACTAGAACCGAGACCCAGTACTTC	CASSVGGTRTETQYF
TRBV7-3	NA	TRBJ2-2	TRBD1	TGTGCCAGCAGTTCTAACAGGGGTGGCACCGGGGAGCTGTTTTTT	CASSSNRGGTGELFF
TRBV11-3	NA	TRBJ2-1	NA	TGTGCCAGCAGCTTAACAGCTTACAATGAGCAGTTCTTC	CASSLTAYNEQFF
TRBV27	few	TRBJ2-7	TRBD1	TGTGCCAGCAGAGTAACAGGGGGACGCTACGAGCAGTACTTC	CASRVTGGRYEQYF
TRBV18	NA	TRBJ2-7	TRBD1	TGTGCCAGCTCACGAGGCCGGGACAGGGGGCAAGTCTACGAGCAGTACTTC	CASSRGRDRGQVYEQYF
TRBV7-2	once	TRBJ1-1	NA	TGTGCCAGCAAAAGAGAAGCAATGAACACTGAAGCTTTCTTT	CASKREAMNTEAFF
TRBV4-2	NA	TRBJ2-2	NA	TGTGCCAGCAGCCGAGAACTCGATGCGGGCGGGGAGCTGTTTTTT	CASSRELDAGGELFF
TRBV5-8	NA	TRBJ1-1	NA	TGTGCCAGCAGCTTGGTACCGGGGGCGCAGACTGAAGCTTTCTTT	CASSLVPGAQTEAFF
TRBV7-2	NA	TRBJ2-7	TRBD2	TGTGCCAGCAGCTTAGAGGCTAGCGGCTACGAGCAGTACTTC	CASSLEASGYEQYF